This passage covers 9 T cell receptor beta chains from one sample sequenced in a study of T cells in localized non-small cell lung cancer. The assay was immunoSEQ multiplex PCR, and TCRdb's table has in-frame clones only and misses some. The table records tens of thousands of clones, 70% to 90% of them present only once. Sequencing was performed on peripheral blood, taken before any cancer treatment. Receptors originate from a female donor aged 60 or older with stage I lung adenocarcinoma.

The genes are TRBV6-4 and TRBJ2-3; 12 nucleotides agree with TRBD2. V shed 5 bases and J 8 bases; nucleotides not matched to a gene: 8. The CDR3 contains 15 residues. The germline CDR1 and CDR2 sequences are MRHNA and SNTAGT. The DNA for the CDR3 is TGTGCCAGCAGTCAATCTAGCGGGGGGGCCGTTACGCAGTATTTT. This translates into CASSQSSGGAVTQYF.

The rearrangement links TRBV9 to TRBJ1-1; D might be TRBD1 (6 bases). V lost 2 bases to trimming and J lost 4 bases, with 12 bases between them. Germline CDR1 SGDLS, CDR2 YYNGEE. This CDR3 region has 14 residues. The CDR3 is CASSVKGGGTEAFF. Written as DNA, the CDR3 is TGTGCCAGCAGCGTTAAGGGGGGAGGCACTGAAGCTTTCTTT.

V gene TRBV5-1 combines with J gene TRBJ2-1; 7 nucleotides match TRBD1. J was trimmed by 0 bases and V by 5 bases; bases with no gene match: 5. CDR1 and CDR2 (germline): SGHRS, YFSETQ. The CDR3 is made up of 15 amino acids. The CDR3 loop is CASRMDRSSYNEQFF. CDR3 DNA: TGCGCCAGCAGGATGGACAGGAGCTCCTACAATGAGCAGTTCTTC.

The chain links TRBV30 to TRBJ2-5; D remains ambiguous. The germline V gene has CDR1 GTSNPN and CDR2 SVGIG (reference sequence). Trimming took 4 bases from V and 7 from J, leaving 16 bases between them. The CDR3 is 13 amino acids. This CDR3 is CAWTRTGTRTQYF. CDR3 coding DNA: TGTGCCTGGACCCGGACCGGCACGAGGACCCAGTACTTC.

This clone showed up just a few times. V gene TRBV15 combines with J gene TRBJ2-6, with unresolved D. Trimming left V 2 bases short and J 0 bases short, with 5 bases between. CDR1 is LNHNV, CDR2 YYDKDF, per germline (reference sequence). The CDR3 totals 15 residues. CDR3 sequence: CATSRHGSGANVLTF. The CDR3 DNA sequence: TGTGCCACCAGCAGACACGGCTCTGGGGCCAACGTCCTGACTTTC.

The CDR3 loop reads CASSLAGYQETQYF. CDR3 sequence (DNA): TGCGCCAGCAGCTTGGCGGGGTACCAAGAGACCCAGTACTTC. This chain links TRBV5-1 with TRBJ2-5; D may be TRBD2 (5 bases). The CDR3 is 14 amino acids. V lost 0 bases, J lost 0 bases, and 6 bases lay in between. Germline assignment: CDR1 SGHRS and CDR2 YFSETQ.

This sequence joins TRBV10-1 and TRBJ1-1; D is possibly TRBD1 (5 bases). Germline V CDR1 and CDR2: WNHNN, SYGVQD (reference sequence). The CDR3 spans 16 residues. With 5 bases removed from V and 4 bases from J, the gap between germline ends came to 20 bases. CDR3 coding DNA: TGCGCCAGCAGTTTTAATCGTCGGGACCCACGCACTGAAGCTTTCTTT. This codes for CASSFNRRDPRTEAFF.

In this sample, this clone turned up once. CDR3 region: CASSEDRIVSYEQYF. DNA for the CDR3: TGTGCCAGCAGTGAGGACCGAATCGTCTCCTACGAGCAGTACTTC. V gene TRBV2 combines with J gene TRBJ2-7, with D unclear. Germline values: CDR1 SNHLY, CDR2 FYNNEI. CDR3 size: 15 residues. V dropped 3 bases and J dropped 0 bases, with 12 bases sitting between them.

The rearrangement joins TRBV10-3 to TRBJ2-7; TRBD1 might be the D (5 bases). V lost 2 bases and J 0 bases, leaving 11 bases between the germline ends. This CDR3 region has 15 residues. Germline CDR1 reads ENHRY; CDR2 reads SYGVKD. CDR3 in amino acids: CAISEMTVSSYEQYF. The CDR3 DNA is TGTGCCATCAGTGAGATGACAGTGAGCTCCTACGAGCAGTACTTC.